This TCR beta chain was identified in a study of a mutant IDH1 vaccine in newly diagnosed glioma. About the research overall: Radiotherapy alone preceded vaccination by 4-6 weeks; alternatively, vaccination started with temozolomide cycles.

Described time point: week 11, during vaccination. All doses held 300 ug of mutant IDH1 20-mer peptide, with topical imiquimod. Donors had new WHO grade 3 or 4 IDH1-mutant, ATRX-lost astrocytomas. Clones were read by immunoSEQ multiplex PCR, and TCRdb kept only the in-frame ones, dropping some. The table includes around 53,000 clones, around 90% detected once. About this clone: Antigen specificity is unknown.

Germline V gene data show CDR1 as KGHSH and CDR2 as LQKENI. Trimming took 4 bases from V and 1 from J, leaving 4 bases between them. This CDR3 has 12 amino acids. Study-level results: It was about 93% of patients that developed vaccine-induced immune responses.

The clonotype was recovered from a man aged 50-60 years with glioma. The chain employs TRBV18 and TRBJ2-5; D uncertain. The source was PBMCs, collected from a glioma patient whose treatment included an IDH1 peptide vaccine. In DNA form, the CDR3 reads TGTGCCAGCTCACGAGCCCAAGAGACCCAGTACTTC. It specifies CASSRAQETQYF.